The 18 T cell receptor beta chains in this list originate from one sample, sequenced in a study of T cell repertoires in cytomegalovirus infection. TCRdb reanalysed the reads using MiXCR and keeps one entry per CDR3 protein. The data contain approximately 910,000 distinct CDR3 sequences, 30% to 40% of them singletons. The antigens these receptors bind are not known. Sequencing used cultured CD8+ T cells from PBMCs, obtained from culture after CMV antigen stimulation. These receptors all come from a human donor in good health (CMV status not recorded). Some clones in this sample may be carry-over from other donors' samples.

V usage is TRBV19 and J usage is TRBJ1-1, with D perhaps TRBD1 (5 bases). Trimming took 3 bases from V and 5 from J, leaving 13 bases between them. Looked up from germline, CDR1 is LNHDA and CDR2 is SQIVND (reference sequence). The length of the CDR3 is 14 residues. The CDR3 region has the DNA TGTGCCAGTAGTATTCAGGGTTCAAGGACTGAAGCTTTCTTT. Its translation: CASSIQGSRTEAFF.

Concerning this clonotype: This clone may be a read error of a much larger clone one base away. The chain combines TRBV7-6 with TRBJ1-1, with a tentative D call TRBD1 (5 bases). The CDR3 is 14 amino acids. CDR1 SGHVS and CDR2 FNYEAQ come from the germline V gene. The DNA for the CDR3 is TGTGTCAGCAGCGGGGGACGGTGGAACACTGAAGCTTTCTTT. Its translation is CVSSGGRWNTEAFF.

The CDR3 reads CASSLVAIGDLTDTQYF. Written as DNA, the CDR3 is TGTGCCAGCAGTTTAGTAGCGATTGGGGACCTCACAGATACGCAGTATTTT. The chain couples TRBV12-3 or TRBV12-4 to TRBJ2-3; D assignment may be TRBD1 or TRBD2 (5 bases each). The CDR3 has 17 residues. The V end lost 1 base, the J end lost 2 bases, and 16 bases lay between the germline ends.

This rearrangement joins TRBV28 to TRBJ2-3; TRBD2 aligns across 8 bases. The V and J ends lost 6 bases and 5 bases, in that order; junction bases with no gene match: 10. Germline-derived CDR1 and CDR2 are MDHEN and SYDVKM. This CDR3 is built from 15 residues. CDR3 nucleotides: TGTGCCAGCAGGAGGCGGGAGGCCCACTTAGATACGCAGTATTTT. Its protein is CASRRREAHLDTQYF.

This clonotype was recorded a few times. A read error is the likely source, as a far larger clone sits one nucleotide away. This CDR3 reads CASSYGGIEAFF. Here the CDR3 DNA reads TGTGCCAGCAGTTACGGGGGGATTGAAGCTTTCTTT. V gene TRBV6-5 combines with J gene TRBJ1-1, with D possibly TRBD1 on 5 matching bases. Germline CDR1 reads MNHEY; CDR2 reads SVGAGI. Trimming stripped 2 bases from V and 7 bases from J, with 8 bases between. CDR3 size: 12 residues.

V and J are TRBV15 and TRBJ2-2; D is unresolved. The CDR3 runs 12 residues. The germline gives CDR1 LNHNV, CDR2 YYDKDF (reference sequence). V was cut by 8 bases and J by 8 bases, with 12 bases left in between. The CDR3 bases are TGTGCCACCTTAGGAGCAAAAGGGGAGCTGTTTTTT. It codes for CATLGAKGELFF. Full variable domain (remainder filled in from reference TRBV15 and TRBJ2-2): DAMVIQNPRYQVTQFGKPVTLSCSQTLNHNVMYWYQQKSSQAPKLLFHYYDKDFNNEADTPDNFQSRRPNTSFCFLDIRSPGLGDTAMYLCATLGAKGELFFGEGSRLTVL.

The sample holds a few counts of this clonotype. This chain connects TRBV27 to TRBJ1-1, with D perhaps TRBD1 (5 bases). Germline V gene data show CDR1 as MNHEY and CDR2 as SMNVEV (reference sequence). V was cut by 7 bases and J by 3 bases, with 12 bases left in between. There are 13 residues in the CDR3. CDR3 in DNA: TGTGCCAGCACCAGGGTGGGGCACACTGAAGCTTTCTTT. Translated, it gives CASTRVGHTEAFF.

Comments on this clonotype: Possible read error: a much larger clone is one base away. The CDR3 bases are TGTGCCAGCAGCTTAATGGGGAACACAGATACGCAGTATTTT. Translation: CASSLMGNTDTQYF. The chain combines TRBV7-6 with TRBJ2-3; no reliable D call. V dropped 2 bases and J dropped 2 bases, with 8 bases sitting between them. CDR3 size: 14 residues. Per germline, CDR1 SGHVS and CDR2 FNYEAQ. Complete variable domain (other parts from reference TRBV7-6 and TRBJ2-3): GAGVSQSPRYKVTKRGQDVALRCDPISGHVSLYWYRQALGQGPEFLTYFNYEAQQDKSGLPNDRFSAERPEGSISTLTIQRTEQRDSAMYRCASSLMGNTDTQYFGPGTRLTVL.

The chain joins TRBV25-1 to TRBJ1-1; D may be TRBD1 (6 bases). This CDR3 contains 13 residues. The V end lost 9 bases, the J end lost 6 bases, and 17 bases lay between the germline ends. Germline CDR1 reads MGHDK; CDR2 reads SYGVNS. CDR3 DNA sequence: TGTGCCAGTGGGGGACACTTGAGTCCTGAAGCTTTCTTT. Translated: CASGGHLSPEAFF.

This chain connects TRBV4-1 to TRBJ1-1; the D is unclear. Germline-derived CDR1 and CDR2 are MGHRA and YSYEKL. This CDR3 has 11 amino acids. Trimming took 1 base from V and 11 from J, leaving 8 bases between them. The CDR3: CASSQGPGAFF. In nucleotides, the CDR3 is TGCGCCAGCAGCCAAGGACCTGGGGCTTTCTTT.

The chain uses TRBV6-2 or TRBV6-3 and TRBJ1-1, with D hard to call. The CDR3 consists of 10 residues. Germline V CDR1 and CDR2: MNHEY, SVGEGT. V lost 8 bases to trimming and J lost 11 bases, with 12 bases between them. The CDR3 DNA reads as TGTGCCAGCTCTTACGGTCGGGCTTTCTTT. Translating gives CASSYGRAFF.

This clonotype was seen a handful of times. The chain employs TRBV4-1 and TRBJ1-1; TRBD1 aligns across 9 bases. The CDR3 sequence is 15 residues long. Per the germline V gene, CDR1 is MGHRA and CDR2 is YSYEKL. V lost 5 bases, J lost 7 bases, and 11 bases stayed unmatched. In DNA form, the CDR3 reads TGCGCCAGCAGCGACCGGGACAGGGCGAATTTTGAAGCTTTCTTT. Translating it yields CASSDRDRANFEAFF.

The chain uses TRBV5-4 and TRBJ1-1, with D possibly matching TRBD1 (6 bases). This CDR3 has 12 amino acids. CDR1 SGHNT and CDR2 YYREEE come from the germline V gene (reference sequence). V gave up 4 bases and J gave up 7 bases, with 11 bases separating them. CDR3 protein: CASSARGNEAFF. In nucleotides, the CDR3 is TGTGCCAGCAGCGCCAGGGGTAATGAAGCTTTCTTT. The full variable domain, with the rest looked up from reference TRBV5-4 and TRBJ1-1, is ETGVTQSPTHLIKTRGQQVTLRCSSQSGHNTVSWYQQALGQGPQFIFQYYREEENGRGNFPPRFSGLQFPNYSSELNVNALELDDSALYLCASSARGNEAFFGQGTRLTVV.

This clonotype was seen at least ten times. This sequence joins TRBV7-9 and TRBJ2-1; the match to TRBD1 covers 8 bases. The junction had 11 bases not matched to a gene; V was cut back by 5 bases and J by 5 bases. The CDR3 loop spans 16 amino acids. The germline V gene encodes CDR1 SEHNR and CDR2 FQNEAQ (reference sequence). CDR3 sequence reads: CASSLGRQGADNEQFF. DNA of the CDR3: TGTGCCAGCAGCCTAGGCCGTCAGGGGGCGGACAATGAGCAGTTCTTC. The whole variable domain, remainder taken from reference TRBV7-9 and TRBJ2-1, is DTGVSQNPRHKITKRGQNVTFRCDPISEHNRLYWYRQTLGQGPEFLTYFQNEAQLEKSRLLSDRFSAERPKGSFSTLEIQRTEQGDSAMYLCASSLGRQGADNEQFFGPGTRLTVL.

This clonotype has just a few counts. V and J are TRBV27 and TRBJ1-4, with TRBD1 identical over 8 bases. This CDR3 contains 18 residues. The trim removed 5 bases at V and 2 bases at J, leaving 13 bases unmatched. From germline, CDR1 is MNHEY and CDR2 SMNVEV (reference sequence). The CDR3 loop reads CASSTIHLGQGTNEKLFF. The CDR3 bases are TGTGCCAGCAGTACAATCCACCTCGGACAGGGCACTAATGAAAAACTGTTTTTT.

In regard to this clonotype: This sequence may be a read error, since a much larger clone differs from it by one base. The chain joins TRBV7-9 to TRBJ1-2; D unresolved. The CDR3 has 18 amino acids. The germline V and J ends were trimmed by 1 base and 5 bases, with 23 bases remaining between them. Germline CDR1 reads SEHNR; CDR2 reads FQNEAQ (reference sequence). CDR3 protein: CASSLVGFGPHVEYGYTF. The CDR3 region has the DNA TGTGCCAGCAGCTTAGTGGGATTTGGACCCCATGTGGAGTATGGCTACACCTTC.

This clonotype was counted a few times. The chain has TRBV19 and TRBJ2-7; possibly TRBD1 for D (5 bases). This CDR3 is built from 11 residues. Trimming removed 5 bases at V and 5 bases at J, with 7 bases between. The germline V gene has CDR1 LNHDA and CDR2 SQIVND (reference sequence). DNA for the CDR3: TGTGCCAGTAGTTGGGGCCACGAGCAGTACTTC. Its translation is CASSWGHEQYF.

The CDR3 loop is CASSFGRASYEQYF. Written as DNA, the CDR3 is TGTGCCAGCAGCTTCGGCAGGGCATCCTACGAGCAGTACTTC. The gene calls are TRBV5-5 and TRBJ2-7; tentative D call: TRBD1 (5 bases). CDR3 length: 14 residues. The germline V gene encodes CDR1 SGHKS and CDR2 YYEKEE (reference sequence). V dropped 2 bases and J dropped 1 base, with 10 bases sitting between them.